The source of this TCR beta chain is a study of low-dose radiotherapy and immunotherapy resistance in tumors. The table lists this clonotype with many counts. Alpha- and beta-chain coverage of first-strand cDNA came from TRAV- and TRBV-specific primers. The TCRs were subjected to amplification over around 18 PCR cycles employing a constant-region primer in conjunction with a V-primer adapter. In TCRdb, the reads were re-called with MiXCR into one record per CDR3 protein. This sample has 80,000 to 95,000 distinct CDR3 sequences, with 8% to 10% found just once. The ends lost 4 bases at V and 0 bases at J; junction bases unmatched: 13. Germline assignment: CDR1 DFQATT and CDR2 SNEGSKA (reference sequence). This CDR3 region has 19 residues. Time point indicated: before trial treatment.

The source was PBMCs, collected before treatment. The TCR sequence derives from a male donor with prostate cancer. The J gene is TRBJ2-3, the V gene TRBV20-1; 13 bases fit TRBD2. Here the CDR3 reads CSANSELAGGHSSTDTQYF. The CDR3 region has the DNA TGCAGTGCTAACTCGGAACTAGCGGGAGGGCACTCTAGCACAGATACGCAGTATTTT.